The clone carrying this TCR beta chain was seen once. The antigen is undetermined. This entry comes from a study of OX40 agonist ivuxolimab in advanced cancers. For the study at large: A mean age of around 63 years, range about 20 to 85, was recorded, and roughly 80% were male. Three patients got partial responses; one had hepatocellular carcinoma and two had cutaneous melanoma.

General study points: Low normalized T-cell clonal expansion was also seen in some nonresponders.

CDR1 is PRHDT and CDR2 is FYEKMQ in the germline V gene (reference sequence). Trimming stripped 0 bases from V and 13 bases from J, with 16 bases between. CDR3 length: 14 residues. Clones were sequenced by immunoSEQ multiplex PCR, and TCRdb holds only the in-frame ones, with some missing. The sample contains some 11,000 clones, just under 75% of which appear only once. This TCR came from an adult with an advanced solid tumor such as melanoma, head and neck, liver or kidney cancer. The sequencing here drew on CD4+ or CD8+ T cells sorted from blood, taken in a trial of the OX40 agonist ivuxolimab. The J gene is TRBJ2-1, the V gene TRBV13; the D is unclear. The CDR3 loop reads CASSLGVTYTEQFF. The CDR3, as DNA: TGTGCCAGCAGCTTAGGGGTCACTTACACCGAACAGTTCTTC.